These 16 T cell receptor beta chains were all obtained from the same sample, sequenced in a study of chemoradiotherapy in HPV16-positive cancers. TCRdb's table, derived via immunoSEQ multiplex PCR, lists solely in-frame clones and lacks some. The sample has thousands of clones, approximately 80% seen once. The sample here was tumor tissue, taken from a patient who underwent chemoradiotherapy. The origin of the receptors is a human donor with HPV-associated anogenital cancer.

V and J are TRBV30 and TRBJ1-2; D is perhaps TRBD1 (5 bases). The CDR3 covers 14 residues. V lost 3 bases to trimming and J lost 4 bases, with 15 bases between them. CDR1 is GTSNPN, CDR2 SVGIG, per germline (reference sequence). CDR3 nucleotide sequence: TGTGCCTGGAGGACCAGAGGGGAAAGCTATGGCTACACCTTC. Amino acid sequence: CAWRTRGESYGYTF.

The chain recombines TRBV6-1 with TRBJ1-2, with 7 bases fitting TRBD1. J was trimmed by 6 bases and V by 5 bases; bases with no gene match: 6. CDR3 length: 13 residues. Germline CDR1 is MNHNS and CDR2 is SASEGT. CDR3 amino acids: CASSLQGIDGYTF. Here the CDR3 DNA reads TGTGCCAGCAGTCTACAGGGGATCGATGGCTACACCTTC.

In its sample, this clone was seen once. CDR3 loop: CASSLFFGVTDTQYF. The CDR3 nucleotides are TGTGCCAGCAGTTTATTTTTCGGTGTCACAGATACGCAGTATTTT. The gene calls are TRBV28 and TRBJ2-3; D gene uncertain. The CDR3 runs to 15 residues. Germline CDR1 is MDHEN and CDR2 is SYDVKM. Trimming left V 1 base short and J 2 bases short, with 10 bases between.

The chain has TRBV12-5 and TRBJ1-5; no clear D gene. Looked up from germline, CDR1 is LGHNT and CDR2 is FRNRAP. CDR3 size: 13 residues. V was pared by 3 bases and J by 0 bases, with 3 bases between. CDR3 in DNA: TGTGCTAGTGGTTTCAGTAGCAATCAGCCCCAGCATTTT. Translation: CASGFSSNQPQHF.

The chain has TRBV2 and TRBJ1-4; possible D gene TRBD1, 6 bases. The CDR3 has 15 amino acids. Germline values: CDR1 SNHLY, CDR2 FYNNEI. The germline V and J ends were trimmed by 6 bases and 8 bases, with 19 bases remaining between them. The CDR3 nucleotides read TGTGCCAGCAGATTAAACGACAGGAGCGGCGAAAAACTGTTTTTT. This sequence encodes CASRLNDRSGEKLFF.

V usage is TRBV27 and J usage is TRBJ1-5, with D hard to call. This CDR3 is 15 amino acids long. V lost 2 bases, J lost 2 bases, and 10 bases lay in between. Germline V gene data show CDR1 as MNHEY and CDR2 as SMNVEV (reference sequence). The CDR3 nucleotides are TGTGCCAGCAGTTTAGTCAGCCAGGGCAATCAGCCCCAGCATTTT. It codes for CASSLVSQGNQPQHF.

The chain is built from TRBV6-5 and TRBJ1-4; D gene uncertain. From germline, CDR1 is MNHEY and CDR2 SVGAGI. This CDR3 spans 14 amino acids. V gave up 5 bases and J gave up 8 bases, with 15 bases separating them. The CDR3, as DNA: TGTGCCAGCAGTCCACAGATTTTACGCGAAAAACTGTTTTTT. Its protein product is CASSPQILREKLFF.

The genes are TRBV6-6 and TRBJ2-7, with 9 bases matching TRBD2. CDR1 is MNHNY and CDR2 is SVGAGI in the germline V gene (reference sequence). The V and J ends lost 6 bases and 2 bases, in that order; junction bases with no gene match: 8. CDR3 length: 15 residues. The CDR3 loop reads CASRTTSGSTYEQYF. The DNA for the CDR3 is TGTGCCAGCAGAACGACTAGCGGATCTACCTACGAGCAGTACTTC.

This chain uses TRBV10-2 with TRBJ1-5; tentative D call: TRBD1 (5 bases). V lost 3 bases to trimming and J lost 1 base, with 7 bases between them. The CDR3 is 14 amino acids. The germline CDR1 and CDR2 sequences are WSHSY and SAAADI. In DNA, the CDR3 is TGCGCCAGCAGTGATAGACAGAGCAATCAGCCCCAGCATTTT. It codes for CASSDRQSNQPQHF.

V and J are TRBV4-2 and TRBJ2-3; TRBD1 agrees at 12 bases. The trim removed 3 bases at V and 4 bases at J, leaving 2 bases unmatched. Germline V lookup: CDR1 LGHNA, CDR2 YNFKEQ. The CDR3 runs 15 residues. The CDR3 bases are TGTGCCAGCAGCCAGGGACAGGGGGCGGCAGATACGCAGTATTTT. Translating gives CASSQGQGAADTQYF.

CDR3 sequence reads: CASSQMPGGHEQYF. The CDR3 nucleotides read TGCGCCAGCAGCCAAATGCCCGGGGGCCACGAGCAGTACTTC. The rearrangement links TRBV4-1 to TRBJ2-7, with D possibly called TRBD1 or TRBD2 (6 bases each). Trimming shortened V by 2 bases and J by 5 bases, and 13 bases separated the two germline ends. In germline, CDR1 is MGHRA, CDR2 YSYEKL. CDR3 length: 14 amino acids.

V usage is TRBV27 and J usage is TRBJ1-1; D might be TRBD1 (5 bases). Germline V lookup: CDR1 MNHEY, CDR2 SMNVEV (reference sequence). The V end lost 5 bases, the J end lost 1 base, and 8 bases lay between the germline ends. The CDR3 totals 13 residues. In DNA form, the CDR3 reads TGTGCCAGCAGTGTAGACAGGAACACTGAAGCTTTCTTT. Protein product: CASSVDRNTEAFF.

This clone came up once. The chain is built from TRBV7-9 and TRBJ2-5; D not resolved. The V gene lost 3 bases and the J gene lost 1 base, with 3 bases spanning the gap. This CDR3 has 12 amino acids. The V gene's germline CDR1 is SEHNR and CDR2 FQNEAQ (reference sequence). In nucleotides, the CDR3 is TGTGCCAGCAGCTTCAGCCAAGAGACCCAGTACTTC. This gives the protein CASSFSQETQYF.

The CDR3 spells CASSPGPNYQETQYF. In DNA, the CDR3 is TGTGCCAGCTCACCGGGACCGAATTACCAAGAGACCCAGTACTTC. The chain couples TRBV18 to TRBJ2-5, with D possibly being TRBD1 or TRBD2 (5 bases each). The germline gives CDR1 KGHSH, CDR2 LQKENI. CDR3 length: 15 amino acids. V dropped 3 bases and J dropped 0 bases, with 11 bases sitting between them.

This chain uses TRBV10-3 with TRBJ1-2; 8 bases map to TRBD1. This CDR3 has 15 amino acids. Unmatched junction bases numbered 11, after V lost 5 bases and J lost 6 bases. CDR1 is ENHRY, CDR2 SYGVKD, per germline. The CDR3 here is CAISRSTDRGNGYTF. Here the CDR3 DNA reads TGTGCCATCAGTAGATCGACCGACAGGGGTAATGGCTACACCTTC.

This clone appeared a single time. The V and J genes are TRBV5-4 and TRBJ2-3; D is ambiguous. Germline V gene data show CDR1 as SGHNT and CDR2 as YYREEE (reference sequence). This CDR3 is built from 15 residues. The V and J ends lost 0 bases and 2 bases respectively, with 10 bases between them. The CDR3 here is CASSLANRATDTQYF. The DNA of the CDR3 is TGTGCCAGCAGCTTGGCCAATAGGGCCACAGATACGCAGTATTTT.